The clone carrying this TCR beta chain was seen a single time. Its antigen is as yet unknown. The repertoire was sequenced with immunoSEQ multiplex PCR; TCRdb's copy has only in-frame clones and lacks some. The sample has roughly 130,000 clones, roughly 90% seen once. The data were taken from a study of T cell responses to AZD1222 COVID-19 vaccine. General observations from the study: Repertoire samples came only from after the peak T cell response. The donor group comprised mostly white British people and more females; the analysis possibly underestimated clonal diversity. Baseline antibody screening turned up just six seropositive AZD1222 recipients.

The CDR3 length is 13 residues. The V gene's germline CDR1 is ENHRY and CDR2 SYGVKD. After removal of 6 bases from V and 6 bases from J, the junction contained 8 bases not matched to a gene. Sample: peripheral blood, taken on day 0 of AZD1222 vaccination. The receptor was derived from an adult in good health. This chain uses TRBV10-3 with TRBJ2-7; 7 positions agree with TRBD1. The CDR3 nucleotides read TGTGCCATCAGCCCGGGACAGTTAGTCGAGCAGTACTTC. Its translation is CAISPGQLVEQYF.